Listed here is a single TCR beta chain. The entry originates in a study of OX40 agonist ivuxolimab in advanced cancers. Germline trimming cut 1 base from V and 2 bases from J; bases unmatched to any gene: 2. Germline V gives CDR1 LGHNT, CDR2 FRNRAP. The CDR3 runs 16 residues. Sequencing was performed with immunoSEQ multiplex PCR; in TCRdb, only in-frame clones are kept and a portion is missing. The data contain 75,000 to 100,000 clones, about 80% of them singletons. This TCR was sampled from an adult with an advanced solid tumor such as melanoma, head and neck, liver or kidney cancer. The J gene is TRBJ2-7, the V gene TRBV12-5; 13 nucleotides agree with TRBD2. This specimen was CD4+ or CD8+ T cells sorted from blood, taken in a trial of the OX40 agonist ivuxolimab. The DNA of the CDR3 is TGTGCTAGTGGTTTGGCGGGACTAGCGGGGACCTACGAGCAGTACTTC. The encoded protein is CASGLAGLAGTYEQYF.